A selection of T cell receptor beta chains follows, all from one sample in a study of sequential checkpoint blockade in melanoma. Assay used: immunoSEQ multiplex PCR; TCRdb lists only in-frame clones, some missing. Of approximately 9,000 clones listed, approximately 73% were seen once; the top ten hold about 15%. The sample in question was CD8+ T cells sorted from blood (inferred from file names), obtained from a patient given nivolumab and ipilimumab in sequence. The receptors stem from a human donor with melanoma. CDR3s include the opening cysteine and the closing phenylalanine or tryptophan. The D gene is left open where the match is weak. Size values are once, few and many counts, or a class for expanded clones, and some rows have none.

D gene	clone size	V gene	J gene	CDR3 DNA	CDR3 protein
TRBD1	once	TRBV27	TRBJ1-4	TGTGCCAGCACCCGCGGGACAGGTGGAAAACTGTTTTTT	CASTRGTGGKLFF
.	.	TRBV7-9	TRBJ1-1	TGTGCCAGCAGCCCTCTACAGGGAATAGCGAACACTGAAGCTTTCTTT	CASSPLQGIANTEAFF
TRBD1	.	TRBV7-9	TRBJ2-7	TGTGCCAGCAGCACTGACAGGGAGAGGAACGAGCAGTACTTC	CASSTDRERNEQYF
.	.	TRBV6-4	TRBJ2-1	TGTGCCAGCAGTGCGAGCTCCTACAATGAGCAGTTCTTC	CASSASSYNEQFF
.	.	TRBV15	TRBJ2-2	TGTGCCACCAGCAGAGAGGGCAGATCGAACACCGGGGAGCTGTTTTTT	CATSREGRSNTGELFF
.	once	TRBV5-1	TRBJ2-3	TGCGCCAGCAGCTCCAATACAGATACGCAGTATTTT	CASSSNTDTQYF
TRBD2	.	TRBV29-1	TRBJ2-1	TGCAGCGTTGATCGCGGGAGAGCCTACAATGAGCAGTTCTTC	CSVDRGRAYNEQFF
.	.	TRBV5-6	TRBJ1-1	TGTGCCAGCAGCTTTGGGGGGACTGAAGCTTTCTTT	CASSFGGTEAFF
TRBD2	.	TRBV5-1	TRBJ2-1	TGCGCCAGCAGCTCCGGACTAGCGGATTACAATGAGCAGTTCTTC	CASSSGLADYNEQFF
TRBD1	few	TRBV7-9	TRBJ1-5	TGTGCCAGCAGCACCGGGACAGGGGGCAATCAGCCCCAGCATTTT	CASSTGTGGNQPQHF
TRBD2	.	TRBV19	TRBJ2-3	TGTGCCAGTAGTACCGGGACTAGCGGGAGCACAGATACGCAGTATTTT	CASSTGTSGSTDTQYF
TRBD1	.	TRBV7-6	TRBJ2-7	TGTGCCAGCAGCCGAGACAGGGGCGATTCCTACGAGCAGTACTTC	CASSRDRGDSYEQYF
.	.	TRBV2	TRBJ1-5	TGTGCCAGCAGTTCAACGACAGGTACTACCTTTAGCAATCAGCCCCAGCATTTT	CASSSTTGTTFSNQPQHF
TRBD1	.	TRBV27	TRBJ1-5	TGTGCCAGCAGCCCCGGGACAGGGCCTTTTAGCAATCAGCCCCAGCATTTT	CASSPGTGPFSNQPQHF
TRBD2	.	TRBV19	TRBJ2-1	TGTGCCAGTAGTATATCCGGGACTAGCGGGAAGAATGAGCAGTTCTTC	CASSISGTSGKNEQFF
.	.	TRBV7-8	TRBJ2-1	TGTGCCAGCAGCGGGAGGGCAGGGGAATTCTACAATGAGCAGTTCTTC	CASSGRAGEFYNEQFF
.	.	TRBV6-1	TRBJ1-5	TGTGCCAGCAGTGAGCCTCCGGGGGGCGCCGGCAATCAGCCCCAGCATTTT	CASSEPPGGAGNQPQHF
.	.	TRBV15	TRBJ2-1	TGTGCCACCAGCAAACCGGGACTTGACAATGAGCAGTTCTTC	CATSKPGLDNEQFF
TRBD2	.	TRBV6-1	TRBJ2-1	TGTGCCAGCAGTGGGACTAGCGGAGAGCCCTGGAATGAGCAGTTCTTC	CASSGTSGEPWNEQFF
.	.	TRBV10-3	TRBJ1-5	TGTGCCATCAGAAACTCCAGCAATCAGCCCCAGCATTTT	CAIRNSSNQPQHF
TRBD1	.	TRBV4-1	TRBJ1-2	TGCGCCAGCAGCCAAGATCCGGGACAGGGGGTCGTTGGCTACACCTTC	CASSQDPGQGVVGYTF
TRBD2	.	TRBV6-1	TRBJ2-1	TGTGCCAGCAGTGAGCTAGCGGGAGGGCCCTACAATGAGCAGTTCTTC	CASSELAGGPYNEQFF
.	.	TRBV6-1	TRBJ1-5	TGTGCCAGCAGTGCTCAGAGGGCCCAGCATTTT	CASSAQRAQHF
.	.	TRBV5-1	TRBJ2-3	TGCGCCAGCAGCTTGGAAGGGGGGGCGAACACAAACACAGATACGCAGTATTTT	CASSLEGGANTNTDTQYF
.	.	TRBV7-9	TRBJ2-6	TGTGCCAGCCACCCCGGCTCTGGGGCCAACGTCCTGACTTTC	CASHPGSGANVLTF
.	.	TRBV30	TRBJ2-1	TGTGCCTCCCGAGGAGGTAATGAGCAGTTCTTC	CASRGGNEQFF
TRBD1	few	TRBV6-7	TRBJ1-2	TGTGCCAGCAGTGAAGGAGGGCAGGGGGCAGAAGGCTACACCTTC	CASSEGGQGAEGYTF
TRBD2	.	TRBV13	TRBJ2-2	TGTGCCAGCAGCCAGGGGACTAGCGGGGTCGGGGAGCTGTTTTTT	CASSQGTSGVGELFF
TRBD2	.	TRBV27	TRBJ2-7	TGTGCCAGCAGTTCCCAACCCGGGGGGTCCTACGAGCAGTACTTC	CASSSQPGGSYEQYF
TRBD1	.	TRBV7-9	TRBJ2-1	TGTGCCAGCAGCTTAGCGTCAGGGGGCTCCTACAATGAGCAGTTCTTC	CASSLASGGSYNEQFF
.	.	TRBV6-1	TRBJ1-6	TGTGCCAGCAGTGAACCAGGGCGAACCTCCTATAATTCACCCCTCCACTTT	CASSEPGRTSYNSPLHF
TRBD2	.	TRBV4-1	TRBJ2-3	TGCGCCAGCAGCCTTTCGGCTAGCGGGGGCACAGATACGCAGTATTTT	CASSLSASGGTDTQYF
TRBD1	.	TRBV4-1	TRBJ1-4	TGCGCCAGCAGCCATGAGGAGGGGGCCCCGTCCGGTGAAAAACTGTTTTTT	CASSHEEGAPSGEKLFF
TRBD2	.	TRBV5-6	TRBJ2-1	TGTGCCAGCAGTTTTCAGCGGGAGCGGGACAATGAGCAGTTCTTC	CASSFQRERDNEQFF
.	.	TRBV16	TRBJ2-7	TGTGCCAGCAGCCAATCCCACTCGGTCGAGCAGTACTTC	CASSQSHSVEQYF
.	.	TRBV9	TRBJ2-1	TGTGCCAGCAGCGGATCCCGAACCCCAGGGCAGTTCTTC	CASSGSRTPGQFF
.	.	TRBV7-6	TRBJ2-4	TGTGCCAGCAGCCCAGGCAAGCAGAACATTCAGTACTTC	CASSPGKQNIQYF
TRBD2	.	TRBV6-1	TRBJ2-7	TGTGCCAGCAGTGACGGACGGGGGGGCTACGAGCAGTACTTC	CASSDGRGGYEQYF
.	.	TRBV7-9	TRBJ2-3	TGTGCCAGCAGCTTCTTCTGGCGGGGGCCCACAGATACGCAGTATTTT	CASSFFWRGPTDTQYF
.	.	TRBV2	TRBJ2-7	TGTGCCAGCATGAGAGGGACAAACGGGTTCTTC	CASMRGTNGFF
TRBD2	.	TRBV7-9	TRBJ2-2	TGTGCCAGCAGCTTCCTAGCGGGAGTGGTCGGGGAGCTGTTTTTT	CASSFLAGVVGELFF
.	medium-sized	TRBV7-9	TRBJ1-1	TGTGCCAGCAAGGTAGGGGTGAACACTGAAGCTTTCTTT	CASKVGVNTEAFF
.	.	TRBV25-1	TRBJ2-3	TGTGCCAGCATTCAGGGGAGTAGCACAGATACGCAGTATTTT	CASIQGSSTDTQYF
TRBD1	.	TRBV2	TRBJ2-1	TGTGCCAGCAGTGAAAGCGGACAGGCAGCCGGGGAGCAGTTCTTC	CASSESGQAAGEQFF
.	.	TRBV6-5	TRBJ2-7	TGTGCCAGCAGTTATGGGGTGGGGGGATACGAGCAGTACTTC	CASSYGVGGYEQYF
.	.	TRBV29-1	TRBJ2-5	TGCAGCGTCGTGGGGGACTGGCAAGAGACCCAGTACTTC	CSVVGDWQETQYF
TRBD2	.	TRBV19	TRBJ2-1	TGTGCCACCCAATCAGCGGGGGGGTACAATGAGCAGTTCTTC	CATQSAGGYNEQFF
TRBD1	once	TRBV5-1	TRBJ2-2	TGCGCCAGCAGCCCGGGACAGACCAACACCGGGGAGCTGTTTTTT	CASSPGQTNTGELFF
TRBD2	.	TRBV18	TRBJ2-3	TGTGCCAGCTCACCAAGGCGGGAGACAGATACGCAGTATTTT	CASSPRRETDTQYF
.	.	TRBV2	TRBJ1-5	TGTGCCAGCAGTGAAGATAGGGGAGGGTTTCAGCCCCAGCATTTT	CASSEDRGGFQPQHF
TRBD1	.	TRBV19	TRBJ1-1	TGTGCCAGTCGGGACTTAACAGGGGAAGAGACTGAAGCTTTCTTT	CASRDLTGEETEAFF
.	.	TRBV27	TRBJ1-5	TGTGCCAGCAGTCCGGACACCCCCGGGGGATATAGCAATCAGCCCCAGCATTTT	CASSPDTPGGYSNQPQHF
TRBD1	.	TRBV6-1	TRBJ1-5	TGTGCCAGCAGTGGGGACAGGGGCCATTATCAGCCCCAGCATTTT	CASSGDRGHYQPQHF
.	.	TRBV15	TRBJ2-1	TGTGCCACCAGCAGAGATGCATCCAGCTCCTACAATGAGCAGTTCTTC	CATSRDASSSYNEQFF
TRBD1	.	TRBV7-6	TRBJ1-5	TGTGCCAGCAGCTTGGGACAGCTCAATCAGCCCCAGCATTTT	CASSLGQLNQPQHF
.	.	TRBV27	TRBJ1-2	TGTGCCAGCAGTTTCGGGAGGGACCCTAACTATGGCTACACCTTC	CASSFGRDPNYGYTF
.	.	TRBV27	TRBJ1-3	TGTGCCAGCAGTCTGACAGATGGAAACACCATATATTTT	CASSLTDGNTIYF
TRBD1	.	TRBV6-5	TRBJ2-7	TGTGCCAGCAGGGATCCGGGACAGGTGTCCGAGCAGTACTTC	CASRDPGQVSEQYF